This T cell receptor beta chain was obtained from a study of cytomegalovirus exposure and HLA in healthy donors. Study information: Prior work identified under 130 million unique TCR beta sequences in around 170 million T cells.

This CDR3 comprises 14 residues. CDR1 is SGDLS, CDR2 YYNGEE, per germline. V lost 1 base and J 5 bases, leaving 9 bases between the germline ends. Donors were nominally healthy when sampled, though unrecorded immune exposures were likely. The PCR had 60 Vbeta and 13 Jbeta primers. Original data processing: Approximately 11 million of some 80 million unique TCR beta chains were shared, per a later count. Here immunoSEQ multiplex PCR was the method, and the copy in TCRdb shows in-frame clones only, minus some. The D gene and trimming were derived from the DNA, and the V and J assignments and clone size from that table. This repertoire shows over 100,000 clones, roughly 63% found once; its top ten account for about 9%.

The sequence was obtained from a man between 35 and 55 years old in good health and CMV-seropositive. The chain employs TRBV9 and TRBJ2-2; weak D call: TRBD1 (5 bases). Sequencing input: PBMCs. CDR3 DNA: TGTGCCAGCAGCGTACGCAGGGAAACCGGGGAGCTGTTTTTT. Translating gives CASSVRRETGELFF.